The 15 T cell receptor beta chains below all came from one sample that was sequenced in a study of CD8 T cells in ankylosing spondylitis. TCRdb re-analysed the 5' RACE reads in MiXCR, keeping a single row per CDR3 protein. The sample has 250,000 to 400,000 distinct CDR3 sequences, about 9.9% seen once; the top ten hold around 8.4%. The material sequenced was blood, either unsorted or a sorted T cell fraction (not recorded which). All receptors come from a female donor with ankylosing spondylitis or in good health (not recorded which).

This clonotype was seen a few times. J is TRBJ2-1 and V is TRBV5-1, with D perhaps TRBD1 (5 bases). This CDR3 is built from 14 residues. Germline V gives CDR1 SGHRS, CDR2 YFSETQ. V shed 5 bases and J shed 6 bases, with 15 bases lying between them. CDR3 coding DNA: TGCGCCAGCAGTCAAGACAGCCAAGGCAATGAGCAGTTCTTC. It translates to CASSQDSQGNEQFF.

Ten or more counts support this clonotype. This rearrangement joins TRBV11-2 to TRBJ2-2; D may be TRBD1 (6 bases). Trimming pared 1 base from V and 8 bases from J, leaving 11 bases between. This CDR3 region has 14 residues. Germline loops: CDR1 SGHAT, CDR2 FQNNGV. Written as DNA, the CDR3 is TGTGCCAGCAGCTTAGTCACAGGGCCTGGGGAGCTGTTTTTT. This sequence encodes CASSLVTGPGELFF.

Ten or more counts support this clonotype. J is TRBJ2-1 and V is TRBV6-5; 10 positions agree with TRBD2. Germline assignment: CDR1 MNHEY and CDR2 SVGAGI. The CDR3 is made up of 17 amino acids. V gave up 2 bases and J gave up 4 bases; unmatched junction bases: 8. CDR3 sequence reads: CASSYGWASGSYNEQFF. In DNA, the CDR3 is TGTGCCAGCAGTTACGGCTGGGCTAGCGGGAGTTACAATGAGCAGTTCTTC.

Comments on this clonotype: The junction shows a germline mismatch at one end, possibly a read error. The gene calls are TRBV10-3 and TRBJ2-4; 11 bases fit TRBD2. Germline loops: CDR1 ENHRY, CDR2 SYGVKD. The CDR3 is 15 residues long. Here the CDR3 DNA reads TGTGCCATCAGTTTACTAGCGGGAGACAAAAACATTCAGTCCTTC. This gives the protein CAISLLAGDKNIQSF.

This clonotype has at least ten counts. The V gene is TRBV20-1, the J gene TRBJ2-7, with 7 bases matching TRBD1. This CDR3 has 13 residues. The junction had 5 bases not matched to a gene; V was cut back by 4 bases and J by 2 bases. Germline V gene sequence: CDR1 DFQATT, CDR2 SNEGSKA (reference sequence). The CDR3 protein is CSANRGLAYEQYF. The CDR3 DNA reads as TGCAGTGCTAACAGGGGTTTAGCCTACGAGCAGTACTTC.

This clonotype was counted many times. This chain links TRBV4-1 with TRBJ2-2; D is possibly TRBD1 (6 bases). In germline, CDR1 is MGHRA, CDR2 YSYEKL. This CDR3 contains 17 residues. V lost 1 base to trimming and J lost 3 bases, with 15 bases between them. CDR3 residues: CASSQVGQTRDTGELFF. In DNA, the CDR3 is TGCGCCAGCAGCCAAGTTGGACAGACAAGAGACACCGGGGAGCTGTTTTTT.

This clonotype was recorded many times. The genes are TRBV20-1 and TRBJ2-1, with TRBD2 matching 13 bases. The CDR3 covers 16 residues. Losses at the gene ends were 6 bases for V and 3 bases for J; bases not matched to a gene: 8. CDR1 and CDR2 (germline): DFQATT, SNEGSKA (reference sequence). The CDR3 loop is CSAKLAGGPFYNEQFF. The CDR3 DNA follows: TGCAGTGCCAAACTAGCGGGAGGGCCTTTCTACAATGAGCAGTTCTTC.

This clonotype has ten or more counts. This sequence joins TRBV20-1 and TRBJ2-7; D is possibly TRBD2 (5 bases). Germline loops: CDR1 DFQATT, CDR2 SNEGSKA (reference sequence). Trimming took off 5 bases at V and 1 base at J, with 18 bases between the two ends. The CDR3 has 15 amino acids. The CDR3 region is CSAALKTRGSYEQYF. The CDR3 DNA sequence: TGCAGTGCTGCCCTTAAAACTCGCGGGTCCTACGAGCAGTACTTC.

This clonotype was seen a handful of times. Here the CDR3 reads CASSSVGQRSTDTQYF. The CDR3, as DNA: TGTGCCAGCAGTTCCGTTGGACAGCGAAGCACAGATACGCAGTATTTT. The rearrangement uses TRBV6-5 and TRBJ2-3; a weak D match, TRBD1 (6 bases). Germline CDR1 is MNHEY and CDR2 is SVGAGI. V lost 4 bases and J 0 bases, leaving 14 bases between the germline ends. This CDR3 comprises 16 residues.

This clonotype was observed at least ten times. CDR3 in amino acids: CASSLASVSSYNEQFF. The CDR3 region has the DNA TGTGCCAGCAGCTTGGCTAGCGTAAGCTCCTACAATGAGCAGTTCTTC. This chain connects TRBV5-6 to TRBJ2-1; D possibly corresponds to TRBD2 (6 bases). V was shortened by 0 bases and J by 0 bases, with 10 bases between the two germline ends. Per germline, CDR1 SGHDT and CDR2 YYEEEE. This CDR3 contains 16 residues.

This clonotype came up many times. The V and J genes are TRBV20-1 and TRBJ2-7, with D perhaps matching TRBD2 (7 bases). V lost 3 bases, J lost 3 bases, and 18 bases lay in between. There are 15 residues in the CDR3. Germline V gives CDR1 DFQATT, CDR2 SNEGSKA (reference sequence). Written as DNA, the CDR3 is TGCAGTGCTAGTGCTCGGGGGGCGTCCGGCTACGAGCAGTACTTC. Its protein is CSASARGASGYEQYF.

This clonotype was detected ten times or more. The CDR3 sequence is CASSLEGSVTGELFF. The CDR3 nucleotides are TGTGCCAGCAGCTTGGAGGGTAGCGTCACCGGGGAGCTGTTTTTT. The gene calls are TRBV5-5 and TRBJ2-2, with a possible D match to TRBD2 (5 bases). The CDR3 consists of 15 residues. The V gene's germline CDR1 is SGHKS and CDR2 YYEKEE (reference sequence). V lost 0 bases to trimming and J lost 4 bases, with 10 bases between them.

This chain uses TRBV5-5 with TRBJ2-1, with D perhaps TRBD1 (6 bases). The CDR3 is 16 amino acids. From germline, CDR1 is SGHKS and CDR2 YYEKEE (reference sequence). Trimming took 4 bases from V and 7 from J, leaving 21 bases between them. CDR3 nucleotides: TGTGCCAGCAGCCCCGGACAGAGTATGAAACAAAATGAGCAGTTCTTC. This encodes CASSPGQSMKQNEQFF. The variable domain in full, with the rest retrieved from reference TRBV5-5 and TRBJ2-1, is DAGVTQSPTHLIKTRGQQVTLRCSPISGHKSVSWYQQVLGQGPQFIFQYYEKEERGRGNFPDRFSARQFPNYSSELNVNALLLGDSALYLCASSPGQSMKQNEQFFGPGTRLTVL.

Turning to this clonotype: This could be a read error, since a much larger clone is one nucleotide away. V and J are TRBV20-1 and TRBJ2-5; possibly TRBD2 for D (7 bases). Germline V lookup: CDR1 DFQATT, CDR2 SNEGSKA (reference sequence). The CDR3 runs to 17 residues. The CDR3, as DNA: TGCTGTGCACACAGAATAGTGGGGAGGGTAGGGGGAGAGACCCAGTACTTC. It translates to CCAHRIVGRVGGETQYF.

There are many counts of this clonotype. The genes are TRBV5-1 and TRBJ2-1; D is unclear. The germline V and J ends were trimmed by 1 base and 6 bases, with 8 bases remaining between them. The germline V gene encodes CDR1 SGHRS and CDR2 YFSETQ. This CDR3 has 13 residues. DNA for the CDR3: TGCGCCAGCAGCTTGAGCCAGGCCAATGAGCAGTTCTTC. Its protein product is CASSLSQANEQFF.